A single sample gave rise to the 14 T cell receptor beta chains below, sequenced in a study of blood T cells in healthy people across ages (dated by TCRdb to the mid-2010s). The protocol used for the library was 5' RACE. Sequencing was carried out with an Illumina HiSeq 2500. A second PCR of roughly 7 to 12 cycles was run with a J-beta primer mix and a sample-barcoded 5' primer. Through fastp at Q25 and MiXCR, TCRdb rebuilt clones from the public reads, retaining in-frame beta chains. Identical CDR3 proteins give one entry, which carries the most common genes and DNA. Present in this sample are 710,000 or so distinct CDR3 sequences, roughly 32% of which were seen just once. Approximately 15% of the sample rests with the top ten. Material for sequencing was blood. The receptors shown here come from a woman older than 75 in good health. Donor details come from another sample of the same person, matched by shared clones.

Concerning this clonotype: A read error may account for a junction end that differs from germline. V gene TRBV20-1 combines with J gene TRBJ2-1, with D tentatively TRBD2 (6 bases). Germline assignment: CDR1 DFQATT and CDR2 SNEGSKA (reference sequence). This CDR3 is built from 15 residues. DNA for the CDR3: TGCAGTACTAGAGATCACGCTAGCGCTCGCAATGAGCAGTTCTTC. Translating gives CSTRDHASARNEQFF.

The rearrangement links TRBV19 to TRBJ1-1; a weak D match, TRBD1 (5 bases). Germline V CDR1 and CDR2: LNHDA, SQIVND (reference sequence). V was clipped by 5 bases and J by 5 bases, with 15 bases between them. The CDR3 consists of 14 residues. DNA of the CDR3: TGTGCCAGTAGTGGGGCCGGGGGTTGGACTGAAGCTTTCTTT. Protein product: CASSGAGGWTEAFF.

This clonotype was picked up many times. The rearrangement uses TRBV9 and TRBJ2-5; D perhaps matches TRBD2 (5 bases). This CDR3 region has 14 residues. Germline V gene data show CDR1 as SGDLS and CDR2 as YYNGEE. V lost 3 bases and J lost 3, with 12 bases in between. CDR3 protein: CASSGPGIKETQYF. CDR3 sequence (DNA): TGTGCCAGCAGCGGACCCGGGATAAAAGAGACCCAGTACTTC.

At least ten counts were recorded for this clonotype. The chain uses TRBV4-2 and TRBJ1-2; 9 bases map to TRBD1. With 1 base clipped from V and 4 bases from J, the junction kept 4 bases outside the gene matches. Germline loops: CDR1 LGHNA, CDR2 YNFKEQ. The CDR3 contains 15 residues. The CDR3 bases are TGTGCCAGCAGCCAAGGAGGACAGGGGTCCTATGGCTACACCTTC. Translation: CASSQGGQGSYGYTF.

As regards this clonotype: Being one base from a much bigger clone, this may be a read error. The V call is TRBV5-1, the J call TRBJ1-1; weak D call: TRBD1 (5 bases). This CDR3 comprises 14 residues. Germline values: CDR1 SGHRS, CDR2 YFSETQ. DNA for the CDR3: TGCGCCAGCAGCTTGGACGGGGGGAACACTGGAGCTTTCTTT. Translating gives CASSLDGGNTGAFF.

CDR3 residues: CASSPRQGLQETQYF. In DNA, the CDR3 is TGTGCCAGCTCACCACGTCAGGGACTCCAAGAGACCCAGTACTTC. The chain employs TRBV18 and TRBJ2-5; a possible D gene is TRBD2 (6 bases). The CDR3 spans 15 residues. Germline V gene sequence: CDR1 KGHSH, CDR2 LQKENI. Trimming took 1 base from V and 1 from J, leaving 10 bases between them. Filled out from reference TRBV18 and TRBJ2-5, the complete variable domain reads NAGVMQNPRHLVRRRGQEARLRCSPMKGHSHVYWYRQLPEEGLKFMVYLQKENIIDESGMPKERFSAEFPKEGPSILRIQQVVRGDSAAYFCASSPRQGLQETQYFGPGTRLLVL.

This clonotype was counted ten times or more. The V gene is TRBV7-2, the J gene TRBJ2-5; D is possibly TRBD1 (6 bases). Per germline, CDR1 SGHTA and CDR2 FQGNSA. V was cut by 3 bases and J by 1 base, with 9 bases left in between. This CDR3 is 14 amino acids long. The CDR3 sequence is CASSLAGAQETQYF. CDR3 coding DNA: TGTGCCAGCAGCTTGGCAGGGGCCCAAGAGACCCAGTACTTC.

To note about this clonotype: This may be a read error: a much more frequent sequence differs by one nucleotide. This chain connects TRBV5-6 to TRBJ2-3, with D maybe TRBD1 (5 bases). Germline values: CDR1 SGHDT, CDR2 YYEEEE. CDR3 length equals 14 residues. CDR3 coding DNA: TGTGCCAGCAGCTTTGTTACAGGCACAGATACGCGGTATTTT. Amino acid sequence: CASSFVTGTDTRYF.

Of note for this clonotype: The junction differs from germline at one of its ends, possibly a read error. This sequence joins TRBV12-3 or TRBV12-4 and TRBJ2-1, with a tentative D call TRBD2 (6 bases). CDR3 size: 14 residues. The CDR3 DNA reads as TGTGCCGGCATGTCGACGGGACTGTACAATGGGCAGTTCTTC. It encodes CAGMSTGLYNGQFF.

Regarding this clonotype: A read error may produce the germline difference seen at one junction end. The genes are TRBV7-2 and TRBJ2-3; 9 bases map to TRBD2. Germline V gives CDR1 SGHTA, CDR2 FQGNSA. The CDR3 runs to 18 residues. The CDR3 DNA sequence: TGTGTCAGCAGCCTAGCGCGGCTAGCGGGGATCGGCACAGATACGCAGTATTTT. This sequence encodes CVSSLARLAGIGTDTQYF.

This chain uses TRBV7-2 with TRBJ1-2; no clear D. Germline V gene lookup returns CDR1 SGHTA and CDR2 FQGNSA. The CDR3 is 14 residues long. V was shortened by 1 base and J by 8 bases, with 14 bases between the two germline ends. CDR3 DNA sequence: TGTGCCAGCAGCTTAGGGCCGGGCTCTGGGGGCTACACCTTC. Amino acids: CASSLGPGSGGYTF.

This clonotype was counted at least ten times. In DNA form, the CDR3 reads TGTGCCAGCAGTTTATTTGGCAGGGGGGGTTCCTACGAGCAGTACTTC. It is translated as CASSLFGRGGSYEQYF. The genes are TRBV28 and TRBJ2-7; D could derive from TRBD1 or TRBD2 (7 bases each). The CDR3 totals 16 residues. Trimming removed 1 base from V and 1 base from J, with 14 bases in between. Germline-derived CDR1 and CDR2 are MDHEN and SYDVKM.

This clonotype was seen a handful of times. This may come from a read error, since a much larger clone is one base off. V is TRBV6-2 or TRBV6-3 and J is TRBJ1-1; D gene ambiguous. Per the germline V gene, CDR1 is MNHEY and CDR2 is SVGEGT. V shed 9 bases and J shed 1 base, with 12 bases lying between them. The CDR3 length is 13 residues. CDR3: CARAGWQNTEAFF. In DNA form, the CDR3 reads TGTGCCAGGGCTGGTTGGCAGAACACTGAAGCTTTCTTT.

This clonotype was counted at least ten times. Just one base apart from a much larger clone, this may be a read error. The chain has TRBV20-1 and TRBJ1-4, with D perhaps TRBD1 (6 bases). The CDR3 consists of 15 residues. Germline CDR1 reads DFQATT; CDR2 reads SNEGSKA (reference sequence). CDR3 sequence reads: CSGTEDSGTNEKRFF. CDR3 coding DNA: TGCAGTGGGACCGAGGACAGCGGAACTAATGAAAAACGGTTTTTT.